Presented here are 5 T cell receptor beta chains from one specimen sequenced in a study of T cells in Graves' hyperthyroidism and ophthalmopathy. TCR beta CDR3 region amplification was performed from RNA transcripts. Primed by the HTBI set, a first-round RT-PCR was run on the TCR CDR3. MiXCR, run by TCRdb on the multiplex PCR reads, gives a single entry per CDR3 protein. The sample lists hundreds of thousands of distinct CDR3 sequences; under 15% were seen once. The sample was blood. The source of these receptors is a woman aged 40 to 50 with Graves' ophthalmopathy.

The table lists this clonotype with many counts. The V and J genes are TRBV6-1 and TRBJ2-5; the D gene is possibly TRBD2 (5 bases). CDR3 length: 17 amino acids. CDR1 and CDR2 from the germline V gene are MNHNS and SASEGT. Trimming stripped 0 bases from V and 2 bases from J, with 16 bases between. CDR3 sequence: CASSEARVWIGQETQYF. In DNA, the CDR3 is TGTGCCAGCAGTGAAGCGAGGGTCTGGATCGGTCAAGAGACCCAGTACTTC.

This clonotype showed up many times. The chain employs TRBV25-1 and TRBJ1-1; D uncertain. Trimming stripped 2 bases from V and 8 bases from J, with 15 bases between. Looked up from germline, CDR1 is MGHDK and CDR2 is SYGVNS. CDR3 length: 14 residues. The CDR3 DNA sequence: TGTGCCAGCAGTGAAGGGTCAGGATCATTAGAAGCTTTCTTT. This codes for CASSEGSGSLEAFF.

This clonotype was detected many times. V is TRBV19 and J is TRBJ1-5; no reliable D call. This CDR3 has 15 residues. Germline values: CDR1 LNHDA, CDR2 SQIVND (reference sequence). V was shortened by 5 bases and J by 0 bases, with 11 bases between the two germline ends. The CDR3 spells CASSRQAYSNQPQHF. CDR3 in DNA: TGTGCCAGTAGTCGTCAGGCCTATAGCAATCAGCCCCAGCATTTT.

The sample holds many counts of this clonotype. In DNA, the CDR3 is TGTGCCATCAGTGCCGCTGGCTCCCATCAGCCCCAGCATTTT. It yields the protein CAISAAGSHQPQHF. This sequence joins TRBV10-3 and TRBJ1-5; no definite D call. The germline gives CDR1 ENHRY, CDR2 SYGVKD. Deletions cut 4 bases from V and 5 bases from J, with 12 bases between. The CDR3 extends over 14 amino acids.

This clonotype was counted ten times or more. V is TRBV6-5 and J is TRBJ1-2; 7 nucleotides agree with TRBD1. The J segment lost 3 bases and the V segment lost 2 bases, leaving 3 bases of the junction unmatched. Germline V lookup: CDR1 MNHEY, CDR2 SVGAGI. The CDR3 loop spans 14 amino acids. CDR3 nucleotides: TGTGCCAGCAGTTACGGACAGGATCACTATGGCTACACCTTC. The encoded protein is CASSYGQDHYGYTF.